The T cell receptor beta chain described here comes from a study of cytomegalovirus exposure and HLA in healthy donors. With respect to this clone: Its antigen remains unidentified.

The length of the CDR3 is 14 residues. Trimming pared 1 base from V and 3 bases from J, leaving 12 bases between. Germline-derived CDR1 and CDR2 are SQVTM and ANQGSEA. General study results and limits: The study flagged fewer than 200 TCR beta chains as cytomegalovirus-associated.

PCR was performed using 60 Vbeta and 13 Jbeta primers. The data were produced by immunoSEQ multiplex PCR, yet TCRdb's version contains in-frame clones alone and is incomplete. Of under 200,000 clones listed, about three quarters are singletons. The receptor's source is a woman in her 30s in good health and CMV-seronegative. V is TRBV29-1 and J is TRBJ1-1; possibly TRBD1 for D (6 bases). The specimen sequenced was PBMCs. The CDR3 region is CSVEVGAVYTEAFF. The CDR3 DNA is TGCAGCGTTGAAGTGGGGGCCGTATACACTGAAGCTTTCTTT.